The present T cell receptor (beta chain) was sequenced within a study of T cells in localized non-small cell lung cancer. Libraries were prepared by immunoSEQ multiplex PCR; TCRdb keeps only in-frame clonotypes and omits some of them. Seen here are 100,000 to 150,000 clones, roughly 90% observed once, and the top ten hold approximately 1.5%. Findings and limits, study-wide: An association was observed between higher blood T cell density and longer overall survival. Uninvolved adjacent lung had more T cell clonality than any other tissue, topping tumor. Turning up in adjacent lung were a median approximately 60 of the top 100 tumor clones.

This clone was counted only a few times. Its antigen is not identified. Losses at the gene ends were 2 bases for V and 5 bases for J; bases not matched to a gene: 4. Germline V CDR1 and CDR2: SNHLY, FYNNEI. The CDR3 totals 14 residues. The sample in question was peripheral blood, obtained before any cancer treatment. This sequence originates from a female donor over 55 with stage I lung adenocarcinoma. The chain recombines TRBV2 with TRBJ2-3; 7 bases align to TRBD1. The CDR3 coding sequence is TGTGCCAGCAGTGAAACAGGGGATCGAGATACGCAGTATTTT. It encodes CASSETGDRDTQYF.